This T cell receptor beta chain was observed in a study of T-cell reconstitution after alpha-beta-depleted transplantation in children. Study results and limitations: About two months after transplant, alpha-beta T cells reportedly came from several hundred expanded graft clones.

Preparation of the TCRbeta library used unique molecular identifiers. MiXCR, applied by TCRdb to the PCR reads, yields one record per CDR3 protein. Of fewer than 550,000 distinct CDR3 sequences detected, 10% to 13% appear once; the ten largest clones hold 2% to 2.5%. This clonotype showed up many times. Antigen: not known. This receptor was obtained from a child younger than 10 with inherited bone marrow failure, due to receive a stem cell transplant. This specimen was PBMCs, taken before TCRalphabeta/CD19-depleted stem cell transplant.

Here the CDR3 DNA reads TGTGCCAGCAGTTACACGGACGCCTATGGCTACACCTTC. Translating gives CASSYTDAYGYTF. The chain is built from TRBV6-5 and TRBJ1-2; D not resolved. The CDR3 length is 13 residues. The germline CDR1 and CDR2 sequences are MNHEY and SVGAGI. V gave up 2 bases and J gave up 4 bases, with 8 bases separating them.